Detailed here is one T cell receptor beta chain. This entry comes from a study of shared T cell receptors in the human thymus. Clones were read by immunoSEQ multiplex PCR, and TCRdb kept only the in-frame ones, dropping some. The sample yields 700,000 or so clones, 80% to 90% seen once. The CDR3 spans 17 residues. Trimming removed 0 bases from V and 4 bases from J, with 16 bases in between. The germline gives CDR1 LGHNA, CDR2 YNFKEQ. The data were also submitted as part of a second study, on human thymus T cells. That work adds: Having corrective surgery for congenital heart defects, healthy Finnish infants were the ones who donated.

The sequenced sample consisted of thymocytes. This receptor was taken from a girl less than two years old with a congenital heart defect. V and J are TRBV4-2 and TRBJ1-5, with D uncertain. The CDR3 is CASSQDEPRTRNQPQHF. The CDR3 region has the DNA TGTGCCAGCAGCCAAGATGAACCCCGAACCCGGAATCAGCCCCAGCATTTT.